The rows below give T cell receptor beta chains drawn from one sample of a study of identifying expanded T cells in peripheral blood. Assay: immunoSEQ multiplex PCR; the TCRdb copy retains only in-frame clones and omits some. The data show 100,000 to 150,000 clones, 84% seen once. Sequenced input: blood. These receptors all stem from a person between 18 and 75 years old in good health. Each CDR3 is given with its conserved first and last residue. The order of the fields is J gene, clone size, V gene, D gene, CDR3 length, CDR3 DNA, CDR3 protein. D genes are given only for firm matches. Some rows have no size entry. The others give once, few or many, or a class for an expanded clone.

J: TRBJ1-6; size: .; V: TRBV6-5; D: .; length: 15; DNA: TGTGCCAGCAGTTATAGCTCCTGGATGGACTCACCCCTCCACTTT; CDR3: CASSYSSWMDSPLHF
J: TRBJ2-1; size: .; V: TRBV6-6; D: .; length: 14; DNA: TGTGCCAGCAGTTACTCAGTACAGAACAATGAGCAGTTCTTC; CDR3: CASSYSVQNNEQFF
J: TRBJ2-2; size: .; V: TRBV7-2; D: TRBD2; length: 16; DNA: TGTGCCAGCAGCTTAGTCCCGGGGGGAAACACCGGGGAGCTGTTTTTT; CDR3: CASSLVPGGNTGELFF
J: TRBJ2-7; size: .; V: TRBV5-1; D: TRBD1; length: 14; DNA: TGCGCCAGCAGCCTACAGGGGGAGTCCTACGAGCAGTACTTC; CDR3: CASSLQGESYEQYF
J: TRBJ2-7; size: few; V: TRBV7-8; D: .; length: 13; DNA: TGTGCCAGCAGCTTTTCCTTCCGGAACGAGCAGTACTTC; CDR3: CASSFSFRNEQYF
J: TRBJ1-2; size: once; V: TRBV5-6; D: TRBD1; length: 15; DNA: TGTGCCAGCAGCCCCCAGGCGGGACAGACCTATGGCTACACCTTC; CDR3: CASSPQAGQTYGYTF
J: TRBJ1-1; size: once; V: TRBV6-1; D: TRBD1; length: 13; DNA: TGTGCCGGGTCGCGGGACAGGGCATCTGAAGCTTTCTTT; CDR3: CAGSRDRASEAFF
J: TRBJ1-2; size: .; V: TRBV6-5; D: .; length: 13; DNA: TGTGCCAGCAGTCGTAAGGGGAACTCCGGCTACACCTTC; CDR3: CASSRKGNSGYTF
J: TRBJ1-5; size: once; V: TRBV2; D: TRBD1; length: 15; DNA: TGTGCCAGCAAACCCGGGACAGGAGGCAATCAGCCCCAGCATTTT; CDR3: CASKPGTGGNQPQHF
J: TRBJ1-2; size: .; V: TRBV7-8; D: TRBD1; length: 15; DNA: TGTGCCAGCAGCTTCCCGGACAGGGGGCCCTATGGCTACACCTTC; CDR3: CASSFPDRGPYGYTF
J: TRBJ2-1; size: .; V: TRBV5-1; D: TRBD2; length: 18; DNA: TGCGCCAGCAGTGTGAGGACTAGCGGGCCGGGCCACGGCAATGAGCAGTTCTTC; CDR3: CASSVRTSGPGHGNEQFF
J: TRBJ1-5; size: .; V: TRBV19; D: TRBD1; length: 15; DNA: TGTGCCAGTAGCCCGGGGACAGGGTTTTATCAGCCCCAGCATTTT; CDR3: CASSPGTGFYQPQHF
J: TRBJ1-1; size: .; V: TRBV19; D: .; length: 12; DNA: TGTGCCAGTACTCATATGGGGACTGAAGCTTTCTTT; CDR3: CASTHMGTEAFF
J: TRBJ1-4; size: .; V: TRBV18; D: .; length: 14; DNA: TGTGCCAGCTCACCGACGACGGTTAATGAAAAACTGTTTTTT; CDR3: CASSPTTVNEKLFF
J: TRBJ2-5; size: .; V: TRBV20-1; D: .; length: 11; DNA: TGCAGTGCCAGCACCCAAGAGACCCAGTACTTC; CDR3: CSASTQETQYF
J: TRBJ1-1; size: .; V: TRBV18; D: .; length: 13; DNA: TGTGCCAGCTCTCCACGGGAACACACTGAAGCTTTCTTT; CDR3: CASSPREHTEAFF
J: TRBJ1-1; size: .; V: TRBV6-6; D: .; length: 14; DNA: TGTGCCAGCAGTTACGGCCCACAGGGAACTGAAGCTTTCTTT; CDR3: CASSYGPQGTEAFF
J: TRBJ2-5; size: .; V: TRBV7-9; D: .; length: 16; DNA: TGTGCCAGCAGCGCCTCTAACGGGACTCCTGAAGAGACCCAGTACTTC; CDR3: CASSASNGTPEETQYF
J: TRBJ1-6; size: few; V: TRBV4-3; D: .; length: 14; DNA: TGCGCCAGCAGCCAATACGAAGGGGTGTCACCCCTCCACTTT; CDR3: CASSQYEGVSPLHF
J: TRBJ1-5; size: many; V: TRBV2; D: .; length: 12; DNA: TGTGCCAGCAGGGGGGTTGGTCAGCCCCAGCATTTT; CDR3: CASRGVGQPQHF
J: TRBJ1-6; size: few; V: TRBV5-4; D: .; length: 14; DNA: TGTGCCAGCAGCTTGGTAGGGGAAGGTTCACCCCTCCACTTT; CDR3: CASSLVGEGSPLHF
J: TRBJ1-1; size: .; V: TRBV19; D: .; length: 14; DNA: TGTGCCAGTAGTCCATGGACGGCGAACACTGAAGCTTTCTTT; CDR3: CASSPWTANTEAFF
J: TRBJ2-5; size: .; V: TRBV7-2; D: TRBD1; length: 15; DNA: TGTGCCAGCAGCACTACAGGGGGCCTCCAAGAGACCCAGTACTTC; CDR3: CASSTTGGLQETQYF
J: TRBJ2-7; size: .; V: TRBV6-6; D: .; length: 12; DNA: TGTGCCAGCAGCACAGGGAGCTACGAGCAGTACTTC; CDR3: CASSTGSYEQYF
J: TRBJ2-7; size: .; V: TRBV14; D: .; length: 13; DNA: TGTGCCAGCAGCCATCCAGGGTTCGACGAGCAGTACTTC; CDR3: CASSHPGFDEQYF
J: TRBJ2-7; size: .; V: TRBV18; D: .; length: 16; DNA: TGTGCCAGCTCACCACGGACCATCTTGAACTCCTACGAGCAGTACTTC; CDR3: CASSPRTILNSYEQYF
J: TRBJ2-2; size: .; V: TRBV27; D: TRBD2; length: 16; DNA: TGTGCCAGCAGAGGGGGAAGCGGGGGGAACACCGGGGAGCTGTTTTTT; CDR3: CASRGGSGGNTGELFF
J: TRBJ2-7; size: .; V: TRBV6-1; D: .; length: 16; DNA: TGTGCCAGCAGTGAAGCGGCGGCAGGGAGAAGGTACGAGCAGTACTTC; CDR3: CASSEAAAGRRYEQYF
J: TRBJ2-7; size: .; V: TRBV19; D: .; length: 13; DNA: TGTGCCAGTAGTAGGGACCTCATCAGCAAGCAGTACTTC; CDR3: CASSRDLISKQYF
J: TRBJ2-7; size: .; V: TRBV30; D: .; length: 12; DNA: TGTGCCTGGAGAACTAGGGACTACGAGCAGTACTTC; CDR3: CAWRTRDYEQYF
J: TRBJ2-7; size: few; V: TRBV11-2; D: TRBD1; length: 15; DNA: TGTGCCAGCAGCTTACTGGGACAGGGGGTGGGAGAGCAGTACTTC; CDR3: CASSLLGQGVGEQYF
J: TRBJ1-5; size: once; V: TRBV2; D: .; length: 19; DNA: TGTGCCAGCAGTGAAGAGTCAAGACGGGTTTCGGGGACTCATCAGCCCCAGCATTTT; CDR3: CASSEESRRVSGTHQPQHF
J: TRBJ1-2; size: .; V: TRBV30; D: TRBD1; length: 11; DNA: TGTGCCGCCTACAGGGGTGATGGCTACACCTTC; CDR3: CAAYRGDGYTF
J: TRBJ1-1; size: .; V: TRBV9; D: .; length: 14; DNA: TGTGCCAGCAGGTCGGCGCCGGGTGACACTGAAGCTTTCTTT; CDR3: CASRSAPGDTEAFF
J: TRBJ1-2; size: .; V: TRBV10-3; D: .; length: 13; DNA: TGTGCCATCAGCCAAGGGGGTAACTATGGCTACACCTTC; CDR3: CAISQGGNYGYTF
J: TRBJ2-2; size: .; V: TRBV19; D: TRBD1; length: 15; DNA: TGTGCCAGTAGTAGCCGGACAGGCCCCACCGGGGAGCTGTTTTTT; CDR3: CASSSRTGPTGELFF
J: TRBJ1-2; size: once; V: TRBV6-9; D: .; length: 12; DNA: TGTGCCAGCAGTTATTCCGAAGATGGCTACACCTTC; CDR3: CASSYSEDGYTF
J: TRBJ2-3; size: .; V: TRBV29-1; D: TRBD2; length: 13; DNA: TGCAGCGCCCGCGGGGGGAACACAGATACGCAGTATTTT; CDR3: CSARGGNTDTQYF
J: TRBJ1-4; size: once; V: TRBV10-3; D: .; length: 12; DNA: TGTGCCATCAGTGCCGCGGGCGAAAAACTGTTTTTT; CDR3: CAISAAGEKLFF
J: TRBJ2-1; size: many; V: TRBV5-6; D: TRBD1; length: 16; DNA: TGTGCCAGCAGTTCGGTCACAGAAGACAGGGTCCATGAGCAGTTCTTC; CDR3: CASSSVTEDRVHEQFF
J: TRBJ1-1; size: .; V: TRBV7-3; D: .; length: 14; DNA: TGTGCCAGCAGCTTAAACCGGACACCCGATCGGGGTTTCTTT; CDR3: CASSLNRTPDRGFF
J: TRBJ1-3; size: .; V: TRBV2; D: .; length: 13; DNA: TGTGCCAGCAGTGTCCGTTCTGGAAACACCATATATTTT; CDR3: CASSVRSGNTIYF
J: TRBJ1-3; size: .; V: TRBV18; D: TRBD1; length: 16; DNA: TGTGCCAGCTCACCACTGGGACAGCGCTCTGGAAACACCATATATTTT; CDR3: CASSPLGQRSGNTIYF
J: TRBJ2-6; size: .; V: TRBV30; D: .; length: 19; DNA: TGTGCCTGGAGCCACCTATGGGGCAGGGGAAACTCTGGGGCCAACGTCCTGACTTTC; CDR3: CAWSHLWGRGNSGANVLTF
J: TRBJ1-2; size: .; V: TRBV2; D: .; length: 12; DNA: TGTGCCAGCAGTGGCGCGGGCGTGGGCTACACCTTC; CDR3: CASSGAGVGYTF
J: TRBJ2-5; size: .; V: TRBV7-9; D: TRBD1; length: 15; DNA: TGTGCCAGCAGCTTAGTGGGACAGGCCCAAGGGACCCAGTACTTC; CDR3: CASSLVGQAQGTQYF
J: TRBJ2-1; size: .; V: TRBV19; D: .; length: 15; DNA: TGTGCCAGTAGCCGGGACTCCGCGGACGATAATGAGCAGTTCTTC; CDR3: CASSRDSADDNEQFF
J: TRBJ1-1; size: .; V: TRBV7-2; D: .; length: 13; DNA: TGTGCCAGCAGCTTCAGAAAGAACACTGAAGCTTTCTTT; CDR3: CASSFRKNTEAFF
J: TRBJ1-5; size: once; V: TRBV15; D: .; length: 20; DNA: TGTGCCACCAGCAGAGGGTTCTATCGGCAGGGTGGGGGTAGCAATCAGCCCCAGCATTTT; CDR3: CATSRGFYRQGGGSNQPQHF
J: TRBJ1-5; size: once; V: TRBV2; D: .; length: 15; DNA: TGTGCCAGCAAAATGGGGAGTTATAGCAATCAGCCCCAGCATTTT; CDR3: CASKMGSYSNQPQHF
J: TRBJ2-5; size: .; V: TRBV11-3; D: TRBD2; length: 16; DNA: TGTGCCAGCAGCTTACGTGGTCGGCGGGGGGCGGAGACCCAGTACTTC; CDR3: CASSLRGRRGAETQYF
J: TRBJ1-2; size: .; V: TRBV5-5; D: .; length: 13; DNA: TGTGCCAGCAGCTATGGTGATAACTATGGCTACACCTTC; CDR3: CASSYGDNYGYTF
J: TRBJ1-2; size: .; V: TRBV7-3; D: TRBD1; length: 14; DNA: TGTGCCAGCAGCCCGGGACAGGGGGCCTATGGCTACACCTTC; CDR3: CASSPGQGAYGYTF
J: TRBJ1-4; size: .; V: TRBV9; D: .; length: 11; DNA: TGTGCCAGCGGAGAGGAAGAAAAACTGTTTTTT; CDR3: CASGEEEKLFF
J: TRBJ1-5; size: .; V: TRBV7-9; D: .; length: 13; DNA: TGTGCCAGCAGCCGGACAGTAAATCAGCCCCAGCATTTT; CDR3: CASSRTVNQPQHF
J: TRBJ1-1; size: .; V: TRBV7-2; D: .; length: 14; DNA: TGTGCCAGCGGGGATTGGGGGGCAGGCACTGAAGCTTTCTTT; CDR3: CASGDWGAGTEAFF
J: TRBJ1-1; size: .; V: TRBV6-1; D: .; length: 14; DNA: TGTGCCAGCGGGAAGGAGGGGTGGGTCACTGAAGCTTTCTTT; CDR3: CASGKEGWVTEAFF
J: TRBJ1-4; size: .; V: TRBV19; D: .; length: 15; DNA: TGTGCCAGTAGTTCCGGGAGTGCAACTAATGAAAAACTGTTTTTT; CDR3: CASSSGSATNEKLFF
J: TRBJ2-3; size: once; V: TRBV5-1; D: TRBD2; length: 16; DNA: TGCGCCAGCAGCTCAAAGACTAGCGGGGGCACAGATACGCAGTATTTT; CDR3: CASSSKTSGGTDTQYF
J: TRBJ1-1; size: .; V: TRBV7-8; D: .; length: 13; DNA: TGTGCCAGCAGCTTAACAGGTAACACTGAAGCTTTCTTT; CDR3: CASSLTGNTEAFF